The next 2 T cell receptor beta chains were all read from a single sample in a study of identifying expanded T cells in peripheral blood. Measured with immunoSEQ multiplex PCR; TCRdb has only the in-frame clones, and not every one. The table shows about 100,000 clones, with approximately 88% occurring only once. The sequenced sample was blood. These receptors all come from a person between 18 and 75 years old in good health.

CDR3 DNA: TGTGCCTCAAGACCTAGCGGGGTTTACAATGAGCAGTTCTTC. Translation: CASRPSGVYNEQFF. The chain links TRBV19 to TRBJ2-1; 9 nucleotides agree with TRBD2. Trimming took 11 bases from V and 4 from J; bases not matched to a gene: 9. The germline V gene encodes CDR1 LNHDA and CDR2 SQIVND (reference sequence). The CDR3 length is 14 residues.

The chain employs TRBV12-5 and TRBJ2-1, with 8 nucleotides matching TRBD2. This CDR3 has 16 amino acids. The V segment lost 0 bases and the J segment 2 bases; nucleotides outside the gene matches: 3. CDR1 LGHNT and CDR2 FRNRAP come from the germline V gene. DNA of the CDR3: TGTGCTAGTGGTTTGGTTCGAGCGGGAGCCTACAATGAGCAGTTCTTC. Its protein is CASGLVRAGAYNEQFF.